This TCR beta chain was sequenced in a study of blood T cell repertoires in COVID-19 (dated by TCRdb to about 2020). Broadly, across the study: Samples from collaborators originated in the United States, Italy and Spain and spanned both the acute and convalescent phases of COVID-19. HLA class I and class II types, where available, came from metadata supplied by the sample provider rather than from assay-based typing. Samples came from the ongoing ImmuneRACE study (first 160 participants) plus 1,254 subjects from 6 global collaborators. The sample metadata nearly always contained a de-identified subject ID, COVID-19 status, age in years and sex. A freely available public database, intended as a resource for researchers studying the immune response to SARS-CoV-2, is where the repertoires were released. The prospective study material was composed of cDNA or gDNA derived from T cells, B-cell-depleted T cells, or PBMCs. Deeply sampled blood TCRbeta repertoires from subjects exposed to, actively infected with, or recovered from COVID-19 were included in the dataset. General conclusions and limits of the study: Clinical and demographic metadata were provided uncurated, with the amount varying by source and participant.

TCRbeta CDR3 regions were amplified from genomic DNA using the immunoSEQ Assay, a bias-controlled multiplex PCR. The original pipeline was this. Nucleated cell counts per sample were estimated from amplification of reference gene primers within the assay. To quantify the absolute abundance of each unique TCRbeta CDR3 rearrangement, sequence reads were collapsed and filtered. For each sample, productive Simpson clonality was calculated as the square root of Simpson's diversity index over productive rearrangements. What TCRdb holds here is the immuneACCESS table cut down to in-frame rearrangements. Part of the clones is not present; checked against another copy, under half of the missing clones reflect an unresolved V gene, and the others are unexplained. The DNA gave D and trimming, while V, J and clone size come from that table. For this sample the table gives some 380,000 clones, of which approximately 85% were detected only once. The biggest ten clones account for around 2% of the sample.

A note on this clone: The antigen it binds to is not known. Per-base quality was not reported, and no clone a single base away is much larger than it.

Participants in the prospective study were aged about 18 to 95 years, lived in over 20 United States geographic areas, and enrolled through a virtual design. In the prospective study, participants were assigned to cohorts based on the clinical history participants reported in a screening survey and a study questionnaire. Each participant in the prospective study had whole blood, serum and a nasopharyngeal or oropharyngeal swab collected by mobile phlebotomists. Over a roughly two-month period, participants in the prospective study had the option of providing additional blood draws and questionnaires. Prospective study blood samples were shipped either frozen or at room temperature before DNA extraction. The CDR3 goes from the cysteine to the phenylalanine over 15 residues. Only the CDR3 portion is preserved as DNA: 45 bases, with reading frame beginning at the first base. Relative to germline, V is 2 bases shorter and J is 0 bases shorter, with 8 bases between their ends. CDR1 and CDR2 are drawn from the germline V gene: SGHRS, YFSETQ.

The chain links TRBV5-1 with TRBJ1-4, with no confidently assigned D gene. The receptor comes from a woman between 40 and 50 years old with acute COVID-19. Material: PBMCs or T cells enriched from blood (not recorded which). The sequenced DNA is TGCGCCAGCAGCTTATCGGTGGCAACTAATGAAAAACTGTTTTTT. It encodes CASSLSVATNEKLFF. This CDR3, with the reference TRBV5-1 and TRBJ1-4 proteins standing in past its ends, gives the full variable domain KAGVTQTPRYLIKTRGQQVTLSCSPISGHRSVSWYQQTPGQGLQFLFEYFSETQRNKGNFPGRFSGRQFSNSRSEMNVSTLELGDSALYLCASSLSVATNEKLFFGSGTQLSVL.